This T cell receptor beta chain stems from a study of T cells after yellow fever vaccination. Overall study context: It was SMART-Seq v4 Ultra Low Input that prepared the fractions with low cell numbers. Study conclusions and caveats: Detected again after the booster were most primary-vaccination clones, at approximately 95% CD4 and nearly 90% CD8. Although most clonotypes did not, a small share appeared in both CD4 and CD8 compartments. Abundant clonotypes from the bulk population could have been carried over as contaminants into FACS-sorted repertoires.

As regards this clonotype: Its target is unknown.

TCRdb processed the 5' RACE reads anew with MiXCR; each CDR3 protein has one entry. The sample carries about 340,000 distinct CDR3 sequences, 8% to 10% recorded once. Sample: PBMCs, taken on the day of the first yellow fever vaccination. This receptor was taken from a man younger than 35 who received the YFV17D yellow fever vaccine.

The DNA of the CDR3 is TGTGCGCCCGGGGGCGGCCAGGGGAATAGCAATCAGCCCCAGCATTTT. It yields the protein CAPGGGQGNSNQPQHF. V usage is TRBV10-3 and J usage is TRBJ1-5, with D perhaps TRBD1 (6 bases). The CDR3 has 16 residues. CDR1 ENHRY and CDR2 SYGVKD come from the germline V gene.